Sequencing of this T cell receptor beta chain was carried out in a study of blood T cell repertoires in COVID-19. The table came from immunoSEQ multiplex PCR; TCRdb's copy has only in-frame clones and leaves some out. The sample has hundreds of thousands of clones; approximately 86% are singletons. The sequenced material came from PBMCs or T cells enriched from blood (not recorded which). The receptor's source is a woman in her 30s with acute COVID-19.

Here the CDR3 DNA reads TGTGCCAGCAGCTTATCCCGGACAGGGGGCAATGAGCAGTTCTTC. Encoded protein: CASSLSRTGGNEQFF. The V and J genes are TRBV7-9 and TRBJ2-1; 10 bases fit TRBD1. Germline lookup yields CDR1 SEHNR and CDR2 FQNEAQ (reference sequence). The ends lost 2 bases at V and 6 bases at J; junction bases unmatched: 4. This CDR3 contains 15 residues.